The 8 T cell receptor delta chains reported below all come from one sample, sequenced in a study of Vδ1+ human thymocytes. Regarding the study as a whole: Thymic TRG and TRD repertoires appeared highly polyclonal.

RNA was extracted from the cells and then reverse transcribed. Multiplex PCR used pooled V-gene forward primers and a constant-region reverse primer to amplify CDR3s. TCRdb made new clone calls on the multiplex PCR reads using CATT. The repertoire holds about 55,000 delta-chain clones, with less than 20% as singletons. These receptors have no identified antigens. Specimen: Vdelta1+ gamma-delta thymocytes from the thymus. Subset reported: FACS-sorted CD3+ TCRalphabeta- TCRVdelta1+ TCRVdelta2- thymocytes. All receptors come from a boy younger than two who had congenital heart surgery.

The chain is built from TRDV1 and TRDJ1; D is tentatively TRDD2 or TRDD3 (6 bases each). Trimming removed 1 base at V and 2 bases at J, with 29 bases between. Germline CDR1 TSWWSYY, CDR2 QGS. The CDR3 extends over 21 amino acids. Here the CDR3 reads CALGERESYPAYIWGTDKLIF. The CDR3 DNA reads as TGTGCTCTTGGGGAACGCGAATCCTACCCTGCCTACATCTGGGGAACCGATAAACTCATCTTT.

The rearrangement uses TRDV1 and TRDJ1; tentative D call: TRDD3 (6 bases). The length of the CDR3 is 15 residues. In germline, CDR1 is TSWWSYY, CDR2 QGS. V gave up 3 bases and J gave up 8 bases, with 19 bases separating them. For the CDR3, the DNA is TGTGCTCTTGGGGAGTTCTGTGGGGGGACCGTCAAACTCATCTTT. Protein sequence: CALGEFCGGTVKLIF.

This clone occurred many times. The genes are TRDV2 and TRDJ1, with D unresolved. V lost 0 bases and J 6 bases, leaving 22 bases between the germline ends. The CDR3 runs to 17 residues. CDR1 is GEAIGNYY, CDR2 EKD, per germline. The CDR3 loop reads CACDTGFGKLPPNKLIF. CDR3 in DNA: TGTGCCTGTGACACCGGGTTCGGTAAGCTCCCTCCGAATAAACTCATCTTT.

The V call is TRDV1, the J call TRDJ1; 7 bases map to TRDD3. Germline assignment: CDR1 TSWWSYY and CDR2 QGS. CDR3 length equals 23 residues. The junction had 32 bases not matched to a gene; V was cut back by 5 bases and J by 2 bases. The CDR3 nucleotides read TGTGCTCTTGGGAACTCGGCCTGGCAGTACTGGGGATCCCCATCGGGCCGGACCGATAAACTCATCTTT. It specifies CALGNSAWQYWGSPSGRTDKLIF.

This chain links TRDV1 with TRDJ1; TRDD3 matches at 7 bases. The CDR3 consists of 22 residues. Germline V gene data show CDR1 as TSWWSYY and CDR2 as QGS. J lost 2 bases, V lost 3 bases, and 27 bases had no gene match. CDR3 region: CALGEDLLPSAGGIPNTDKLIF. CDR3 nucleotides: TGTGCTCTTGGGGAGGACCTTCTTCCCTCCGCTGGGGGTATCCCGAATACCGATAAACTCATCTTT.

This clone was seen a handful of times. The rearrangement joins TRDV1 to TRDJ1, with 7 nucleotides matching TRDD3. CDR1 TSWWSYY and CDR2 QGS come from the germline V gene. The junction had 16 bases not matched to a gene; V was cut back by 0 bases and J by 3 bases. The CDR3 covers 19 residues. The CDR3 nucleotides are TGTGCTCTTGGGGAACTTCCTAATTGGGATACACCGGGGGCCGATAAACTCATCTTT. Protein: CALGELPNWDTPGADKLIF.

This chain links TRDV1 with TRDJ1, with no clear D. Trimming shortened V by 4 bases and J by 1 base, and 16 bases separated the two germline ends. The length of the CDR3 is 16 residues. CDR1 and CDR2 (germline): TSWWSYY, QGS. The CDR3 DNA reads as TGTGCTCTTGGGGTTGCCCTTTACCCCACCACCGATAAACTCATCTTT. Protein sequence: CALGVALYPTTDKLIF.

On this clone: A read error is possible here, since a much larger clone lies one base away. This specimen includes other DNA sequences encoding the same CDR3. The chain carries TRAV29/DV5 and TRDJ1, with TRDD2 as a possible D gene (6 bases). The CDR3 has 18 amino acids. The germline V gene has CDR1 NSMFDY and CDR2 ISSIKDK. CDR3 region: CAPYELPANGPYTDKLIF. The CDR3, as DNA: TGTGCCCCCTACGAGCTTCCTGCGAATGGTCCGTACACCGATAAACTCATCTTT.